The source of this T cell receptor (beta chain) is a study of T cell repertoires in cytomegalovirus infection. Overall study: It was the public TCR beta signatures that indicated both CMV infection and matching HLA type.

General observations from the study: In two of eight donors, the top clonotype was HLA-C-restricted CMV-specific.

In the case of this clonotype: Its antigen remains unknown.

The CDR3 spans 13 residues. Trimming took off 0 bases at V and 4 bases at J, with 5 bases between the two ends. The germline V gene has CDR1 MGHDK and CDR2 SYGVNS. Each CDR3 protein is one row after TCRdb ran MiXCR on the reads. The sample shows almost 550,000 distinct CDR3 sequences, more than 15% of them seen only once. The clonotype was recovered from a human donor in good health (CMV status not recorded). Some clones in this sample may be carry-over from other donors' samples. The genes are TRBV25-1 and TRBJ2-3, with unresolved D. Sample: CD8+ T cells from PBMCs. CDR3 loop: CASSEYRADTQYF. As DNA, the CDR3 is TGTGCCAGCAGTGAATATCGGGCAGATACGCAGTATTTT.